The sample holds one count of the clone carrying this T cell receptor (beta chain). TCRdb's copy holds only in-frame clones and misses some; the assay was immunoSEQ multiplex PCR. The sample includes 13,000 or so clones, approximately 85% of them seen just once. The data stem from a study of chemoradiotherapy in HPV16-positive cancers. The J segment lost 5 bases and the V segment lost 4 bases, leaving 8 bases of the junction unmatched. Germline V CDR1 and CDR2: SGHRS, YFSETQ. This CDR3 is built from 14 residues. V is TRBV5-1 and J is TRBJ2-5, with TRBD2 matching over 7 bases. The receptor's source is a human donor with HPV-associated anogenital cancer. Material: blood, obtained from a patient who underwent chemoradiotherapy. DNA of the CDR3: TGCGCCAGCAGCCGCGGGAGCGCGGGGGAGACCCAGTACTTC. It codes for CASSRGSAGETQYF.